Following are 20 T cell receptor beta chains from one sample sequenced in a study of cytomegalovirus exposure and HLA in healthy donors. TCRdb's table, derived via immunoSEQ multiplex PCR, lists solely in-frame clones and lacks some. The sample carries 150,000 to 200,000 clones, 85% recorded once. Source material: PBMCs. These receptors came from a man aged 18 to 30 in good health and CMV-seropositive.

This clone is a singleton in its sample. DNA for the CDR3: TGTGCCAGCACCCTAGGCCAGGGGGTGACTGAAGCTTTCTTT. Translated, it gives CASTLGQGVTEAFF. The chain employs TRBV6-1 and TRBJ1-1; 7 bases are shared with TRBD1. CDR1 is MNHNS, CDR2 SASEGT, per germline. Losses at the gene ends were 7 bases for V and 5 bases for J; bases not matched to a gene: 10. The CDR3 has 14 amino acids.

This chain joins TRBV6-1 and TRBJ2-3; D is ambiguous. The V gene's germline CDR1 is MNHNS and CDR2 SASEGT. Trimming took off 5 bases at V and 4 bases at J, with 13 bases between the two ends. The CDR3 totals 14 residues. Written as DNA, the CDR3 is TGTGCCAGCAGTAGGATTCCCGGGTCAGATACGCAGTATTTT. It translates to CASSRIPGSDTQYF.

V is TRBV4-1 and J is TRBJ1-5; D is perhaps TRBD1 (5 bases). Trimming took 1 base from V and 3 from J, leaving 10 bases between them. The CDR3 consists of 15 residues. CDR1 is MGHRA, CDR2 YSYEKL, per germline. CDR3 protein: CASSQGSGINQPQHF. CDR3 DNA sequence: TGCGCCAGCAGCCAAGGATCAGGGATCAATCAGCCCCAGCATTTT.

The chain is built from TRBV7-3 and TRBJ2-3; 8 bases match TRBD2. The germline V gene encodes CDR1 SGHTA and CDR2 FQGTGA. After removal of 6 bases from V and 3 bases from J, the junction contained 8 bases not matched to a gene. The CDR3 runs to 15 residues. The CDR3 protein is CASSPGGGGTDTQYF. DNA of the CDR3: TGTGCCAGCAGTCCCGGGGGCGGGGGGACAGATACGCAGTATTTT. The full variable domain, rest sourced from reference TRBV7-3 and TRBJ2-3, is GAGVSQTPSNKVTEKGKYVELRCDPISGHTALYWYRQSLGQGPEFLIYFQGTGAADDSGLPNDRFFAVRPEGSVSTLKIQRTERGDSAVYLCASSPGGGGTDTQYFGPGTRLTVL.

The chain has TRBV5-1 and TRBJ2-3, with TRBD2 identical over 8 bases. This CDR3 is 16 amino acids long. With V trimmed by 0 bases and J by 2 bases, 5 bases remained unmatched. Germline loops: CDR1 SGHRS, CDR2 YFSETQ. CDR3 region: CASSLAGGPTTDTQYF. The DNA for the CDR3 is TGCGCCAGCAGCTTGGCGGGGGGGCCTACCACAGATACGCAGTATTTT.

The chain carries TRBV4-1 and TRBJ2-1; 8 nucleotides line up with TRBD2. CDR1 MGHRA and CDR2 YSYEKL come from the germline V gene. Germline trimming cut 0 bases from V and 4 bases from J; bases unmatched to any gene: 5. This CDR3 comprises 16 residues. The CDR3 spells CASSQEETSAYNEQFF. CDR3 in DNA: TGCGCCAGCAGCCAAGAGGAGACTAGCGCGTACAATGAGCAGTTCTTC.

The rearrangement links TRBV2 to TRBJ1-1; possibly TRBD1 for D (5 bases). The CDR3 is made up of 13 amino acids. CDR1 and CDR2 from the germline V gene are SNHLY and FYNNEI. V lost 5 bases to trimming and J lost 4 bases, with 11 bases between them. This CDR3 is CASSQGAGTEAFF. The CDR3 DNA is TGTGCCAGCAGTCAGGGAGCGGGCACTGAAGCTTTCTTT.

The table lists this clone with many counts. The V call is TRBV30, the J call TRBJ1-4, with 7 bases matching TRBD1. The CDR3 has 14 residues. Trimming at V came to 3 bases and at J to 0 bases, leaving 1 base not matched to a gene. The germline gives CDR1 GTSNPN, CDR2 SVGIG (reference sequence). CDR3 coding DNA: TGTGCCTGGAGGGGGACAGCAACTAATGAAAAACTGTTTTTT. Protein: CAWRGTATNEKLFF.

The chain joins TRBV4-1 to TRBJ2-7; 9 positions agree with TRBD1. The ends lost 5 bases at V and 5 bases at J; junction bases unmatched: 4. CDR3 length equals 13 residues. Germline loops: CDR1 MGHRA, CDR2 YSYEKL. CDR3 sequence reads: CASSGTGSNEQYF. CDR3 DNA: TGCGCCAGCAGCGGGACAGGGTCCAACGAGCAGTACTTC.

The rearrangement links TRBV28 to TRBJ2-7; 12 bases line up with TRBD2. The CDR3 contains 16 residues. Trimming removed 4 bases from V and 2 bases from J; junction bases left unmatched: 6. Germline V lookup: CDR1 MDHEN, CDR2 SYDVKM. The CDR3 region is CASSSLAGGRAYEQYF. The CDR3 DNA sequence: TGTGCCAGCAGTTCCCTAGCGGGAGGGAGGGCCTACGAGCAGTACTTC. Variable domain in full (rest from reference TRBV28 and TRBJ2-7): DVKVTQSSRYLVKRTGEKVFLECVQDMDHENMFWYRQDPGLGLRLIYFSYDVKMKEKGDIPEGYSVSREKKERFSLILESASTNQTSMYLCASSSLAGGRAYEQYFGPGTRLTVT.

Turning to this clone: At one end the junction does not follow the germline gene, possibly because of a read error. The chain employs TRBV7-7 and TRBJ2-5; 12 bases map to TRBD1. The CDR3 consists of 16 residues. CDR1 is SSHAT, CDR2 FNYEAQ, per germline (reference sequence). CDR3 coding DNA: TGTGCTAGCAGCTTAGCAGGGACAGGGGGCGGAGAGACCCAGTACTTC. Its protein is CASSLAGTGGGETQYF.

This chain connects TRBV4-1 to TRBJ2-7; weak D call: TRBD1 (5 bases). Germline loops: CDR1 MGHRA, CDR2 YSYEKL. The length of the CDR3 is 14 residues. Trimming stripped 0 bases from V and 2 bases from J, with 8 bases between. The CDR3 region is CASSQDRAAYEQYF. The CDR3 coding sequence is TGCGCCAGCAGCCAAGACAGGGCCGCCTACGAGCAGTACTTC.

This clone was recorded only once. The rearrangement links TRBV28 to TRBJ2-7; a weak D match, TRBD1 (6 bases). The CDR3 consists of 15 residues. The germline V gene has CDR1 MDHEN and CDR2 SYDVKM. Deletions cut 3 bases from V and 7 bases from J, with 19 bases between. The CDR3 reads CASSLRSGVGGEQYF. The CDR3 DNA follows: TGTGCCAGCAGTTTGAGGTCAGGGGTTGGTGGAGAGCAGTACTTC.

The chain has TRBV20-1 and TRBJ2-1; D remains unclear. Germline lookup yields CDR1 DFQATT and CDR2 SNEGSKA (reference sequence). Deletions cut 1 base from V and 5 bases from J, with 3 bases between. This CDR3 spans 11 amino acids. Here the CDR3 DNA reads TGCAGTGCTAGAGCTGACAATGAGCAGTTCTTC. Translation gives CSARADNEQFF.

This clone was seen a single time. V gene TRBV9 combines with J gene TRBJ2-3; the D gene is possibly TRBD2 (6 bases). Germline V gene data show CDR1 as SGDLS and CDR2 as YYNGEE. Trimming cost V 2 bases and J 2 bases, with 15 bases left between them. The CDR3 extends over 16 amino acids. The CDR3 sequence: CASSVGAGRITDTQYF. CDR3 sequence (DNA): TGTGCCAGCAGCGTGGGAGCGGGCCGAATCACAGATACGCAGTATTTT.

The chain is built from TRBV19 and TRBJ1-1, with D hard to call. Germline assignment: CDR1 LNHDA and CDR2 SQIVND (reference sequence). This CDR3 has 12 residues. V was cut by 6 bases and J by 1 base, with 6 bases left in between. This chain's CDR3 is CASRGGNTEAFF. As DNA, the CDR3 is TGTGCCAGTAGAGGCGGGAACACTGAAGCTTTCTTT.

This chain connects TRBV2 to TRBJ2-2; D gene ambiguous. V was clipped by 5 bases and J by 6 bases, with 16 bases between them. Germline assignment: CDR1 SNHLY and CDR2 FYNNEI. The CDR3 spans 15 residues. CDR3 nucleotides: TGTGCCAGCAGTTCCAGGTCCTCTTATCCCGGGGAGCTGTTTTTT. Its protein product is CASSSRSSYPGELFF. Full variable domain (remainder filled in from reference TRBV2 and TRBJ2-2): EPEVTQTPSHQVTQMGQEVILRCVPISNHLYFYWYRQILGQKVEFLVSFYNNEISEKSEIFDDQFSVERPDGSNFTLKIRSTKLEDSAMYFCASSSRSSYPGELFFGEGSRLTVL.

V usage is TRBV19 and J usage is TRBJ2-6, with D possibly TRBD1 on 6 matching bases. The germline V gene has CDR1 LNHDA and CDR2 SQIVND (reference sequence). This CDR3 contains 17 residues. Trimming took 5 bases from V and 0 from J, leaving 14 bases between them. CDR3 in amino acids: CASSHTVRGSGANVLTF. CDR3 DNA: TGTGCCAGTAGTCATACGGTCAGGGGCTCTGGGGCCAACGTCCTGACTTTC.

The gene calls are TRBV29-1 and TRBJ2-7, with TRBD1 matching 9 bases. Trimming cost V 6 bases and J 6 bases; bases outside gene matches: 6. The CDR3 sequence is 12 residues long. Per germline, CDR1 SQVTM and CDR2 ANQGSEA. The CDR3 protein is CSVRLTGGEQYF. CDR3 sequence (DNA): TGCAGCGTCCGCTTGACAGGGGGCGAGCAGTACTTC.

The rearrangement uses TRBV4-2 and TRBJ1-5; D is unresolved. The V gene's germline CDR1 is LGHNA and CDR2 YNFKEQ. Trimming took off 0 bases at V and 2 bases at J, with 17 bases between the two ends. The CDR3 loop spans 18 amino acids. CDR3 nucleotides: TGTGCCAGCAGCCAAGATCTGGGTCGGAGGGAGGGCAATCAGCCCCAGCATTTT. Its translation is CASSQDLGRREGNQPQHF.